What follows describes a single TCR beta chain. Its antigen is undetermined. These data belong to a study of beta chain features in type 1 diabetes. Findings and limits, study-wide: Resolution of whether HLA type affects TCRB rearrangement was not achieved here. Junctions at VDJ sites from type 1 diabetes patients had fewer insertions and more deletions. A greater similarity of naive, central memory and Treg TCRB repertoires was seen among patients than among healthy donors.

The germline CDR1 and CDR2 sequences are LNHNV and YYDKDF (reference sequence). The CDR3 contains 14 residues. Trimming shortened V by 5 bases and J by 4 bases, and 15 bases separated the two germline ends. Expressed TCRB transcripts were sequenced because the entire RNA isolate underwent reverse transcription. Using immunoSEQ multiplex PCR, the repertoire was profiled, and TCRdb retains in-frame clones only, with some absent. The sample gives a few hundred thousand clones, approximately 28% of which show up once; about 0.065% is in the top ten. Sequenced sample: naive CD4+ T cells from blood. V and J are TRBV15 and TRBJ2-7; either TRBD1 or TRBD2 may supply D (5 bases each). The TCR comes from a man aged 18 to 29 in good health. The CDR3 sequence: CATSGRDGSYEQYF. Here the CDR3 DNA reads TGTGCCACCAGCGGCAGGGACGGATCATACGAGCAGTACTTC.